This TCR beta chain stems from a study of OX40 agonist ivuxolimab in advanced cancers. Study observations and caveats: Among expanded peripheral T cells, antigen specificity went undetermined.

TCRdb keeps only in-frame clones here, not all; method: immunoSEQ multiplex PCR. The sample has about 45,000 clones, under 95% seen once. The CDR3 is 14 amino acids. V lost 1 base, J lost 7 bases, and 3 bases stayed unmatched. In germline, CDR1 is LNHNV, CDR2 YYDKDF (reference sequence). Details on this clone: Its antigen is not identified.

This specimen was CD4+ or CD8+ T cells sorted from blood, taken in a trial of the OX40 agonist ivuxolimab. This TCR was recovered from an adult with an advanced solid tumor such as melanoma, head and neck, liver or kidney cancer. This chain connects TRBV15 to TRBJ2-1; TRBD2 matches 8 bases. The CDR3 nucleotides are TGTGCCACCAGCAGAGTTTCTAGCGGGAATGAGCAGTTCTTC. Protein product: CATSRVSSGNEQFF.